This T cell receptor beta chain was identified in a study of blood T cell repertoires in COVID-19. Study-wide background: Whether acute or convalescent, the COVID-19 samples came from the United States, Italy and Spain. The analysed material was cDNA or gDNA that came from T cells, B-cell-depleted T cells, or PBMCs.

The authors' processing: Scientists estimated how many nucleated cells there were by amplifying reference gene primers. Produced via immunoSEQ multiplex PCR; TCRdb's table is partial and in-frame only. The V and J calls and clone size were taken over from that table, and D and trimming were inferred from the DNA. The sample holds some 250,000 clones, roughly 88% seen once. Specimen: peripheral blood. The clonotype comes from a woman aged 25 to 45 with acute or convalescent COVID-19.

The CDR3 sequence: CAISGTGGGELFF. The DNA for the CDR3 is TGTGCCATCAGTGGGACAGGGGGCGGGGAGCTGTTTTTT. The chain combines TRBV10-3 with TRBJ2-2, with 10 bases identical to TRBD1. Per germline, CDR1 ENHRY and CDR2 SYGVKD. With 4 bases clipped from V and 7 bases from J, the junction kept 0 bases outside the gene matches. This CDR3 contains 13 residues.